The clone carrying this TCR beta chain was picked up one time. The antigen is unknown. Within the sample, other DNA sequences also encode this same CDR3. This CDR3 spans 12 amino acids. The germline V and J ends were trimmed by 2 bases and 4 bases, with 5 bases remaining between them. CDR1 and CDR2 (germline): MDHEN, SYDVKM. The data belong to a study of shared clonotypes between healthy human individuals. Study-level results: The donor pool, a small one, limited the genetic and exposure-history diversity represented. The naive CD4 repertoires of a few donors were compared, and approximately 4.7% of clonotypes were shared.

It was 200 ng DNA, around 32,000 T cell genomes, that sorted-subset replicate PCRs used. Per the authors' pipeline: As immunoSEQ supplied junction-only sequences (without quality scores), filtering differed. The data were produced by immunoSEQ multiplex PCR, yet TCRdb's version contains in-frame clones alone and is incomplete. D and trimming were read from the DNA, whereas the V and J calls and clone size are those reported in that table. The profile shows approximately 2,200,000 clones, 85% to 95% of them singletons. CD45RO-negative CD8 cells positively selected for CCR7 made up the naive population, which excluded terminally differentiated effector memory CD45RA+ cells.

The sequencing input was naive CD8+ T cells from PBMCs. The TCR comes from a man between 18 and 29 years old in good health. Some clones in this sample may be carry-over from other donors' samples. The rearrangement joins TRBV28 to TRBJ2-5; maybe TRBD1 (5 bases). DNA for the CDR3: TGTGCCAGCAGTTTAAGGGGAGAGACCCAGTACTTC. Encoded protein: CASSLRGETQYF.